A selection of T cell receptor beta chains follows, all from one sample in a study of blood T cell repertoires in COVID-19. Repertoires were generated with immunoSEQ multiplex PCR, while TCRdb's copy carries only in-frame clones and drops some. The data hold under 65,000 clones, with 75% to 90% observed a single time. Sequencing was done on a sample of peripheral blood. The receptors come from an elderly woman with COVID-19, enrolled during active disease. Each CDR3 is given with its conserved first and last residue. The order of the fields is D gene, J gene, clone size, V gene, CDR3 protein, CDR3 DNA. The D gene is left open where the match is weak. Only some rows state a clone size, as once, few, many or a class for expanded clones.

d_call: -
j_call: TRBJ2-2
clone_size: -
v_call: TRBV2
cdr3_aa: CASSEAGGTGELFF
cdr3_nt: TGTGCCAGCAGTGAAGCGGGGGGCACCGGGGAGCTGTTTTTT

d_call: TRBD2
j_call: TRBJ2-7
clone_size: -
v_call: TRBV5-4
cdr3_aa: CAKKRGIMTYEQYF
cdr3_nt: TGTGCCAAGAAGCGGGGCATCATGACCTACGAGCAGTACTTC

d_call: -
j_call: TRBJ1-6
clone_size: -
v_call: TRBV27
cdr3_aa: CASSTIQGLGSPLHF
cdr3_nt: TGTGCCAGCAGTACAATCCAGGGGTTAGGGTCACCCCTCCACTTT

d_call: -
j_call: TRBJ1-1
clone_size: -
v_call: TRBV2
cdr3_aa: CASSESWGSRPNTEAFF
cdr3_nt: TGTGCCAGCAGTGAATCATGGGGCTCGCGGCCGAACACTGAAGCTTTCTTT

d_call: -
j_call: TRBJ1-2
clone_size: -
v_call: TRBV10-3
cdr3_aa: CAISGTGDGYTF
cdr3_nt: TGTGCCATCAGTGGCACAGGAGATGGCTACACCTTC

d_call: TRBD1
j_call: TRBJ2-5
clone_size: -
v_call: TRBV25-1
cdr3_aa: CASSETGGKETQYF
cdr3_nt: TGTGCCAGCAGTGAGACAGGGGGCAAAGAGACCCAGTACTTC

d_call: -
j_call: TRBJ2-7
clone_size: -
v_call: TRBV24-1
cdr3_aa: CATSDFPDSSYEQYF
cdr3_nt: TGTGCCACCAGTGATTTTCCGGACTCCTCGTACGAGCAGTACTTC

d_call: TRBD1
j_call: TRBJ2-7
clone_size: -
v_call: TRBV11-3
cdr3_aa: CASSLAGGDYEQYF
cdr3_nt: TGTGCCAGCAGCTTAGCAGGGGGCGACTACGAGCAGTACTTC

d_call: -
j_call: TRBJ2-7
clone_size: -
v_call: TRBV12-5
cdr3_aa: CASCSGDYEQYF
cdr3_nt: TGTGCTAGTTGTAGCGGTGACTACGAGCAGTACTTC

d_call: -
j_call: TRBJ2-5
clone_size: -
v_call: TRBV21-1
cdr3_aa: CASSKIRTTGGRLETQYF
cdr3_nt: TGTGCCAGCAGCAAAATCCGAACGACAGGGGGCAGGTTGGAGACCCAGTACTTC

d_call: TRBD2
j_call: TRBJ2-3
clone_size: -
v_call: TRBV7-8
cdr3_aa: CASSLRAGGTEDTQYF
cdr3_nt: TGTGCCAGCAGCTTACGAGCGGGGGGAACAGAAGATACGCAGTATTTT

d_call: -
j_call: TRBJ1-6
clone_size: -
v_call: TRBV27
cdr3_aa: CASSSSSGSYNSPLHF
cdr3_nt: TGTGCCAGCAGCTCATCCTCCGGCTCCTATAATTCACCCCTCCACTTT

d_call: -
j_call: TRBJ1-6
clone_size: -
v_call: TRBV3-1/TRBV3-2
cdr3_aa: CASSHLTRLDSPLHF
cdr3_nt: TGTGCCAGCAGCCATTTGACGAGGTTGGATTCACCCCTCCACTTT

d_call: -
j_call: TRBJ2-7
clone_size: once
v_call: TRBV30
cdr3_aa: CAWSDPRRGYEQYF
cdr3_nt: TGTGCCTGGAGTGACCCGCGGAGGGGCTACGAGCAGTACTTC

d_call: -
j_call: TRBJ1-2
clone_size: -
v_call: TRBV27
cdr3_aa: CASSFYREGIDYGYTF
cdr3_nt: TGTGCCAGCAGTTTTTACAGGGAGGGCATCGACTATGGCTACACCTTC

d_call: -
j_call: TRBJ1-2
clone_size: -
v_call: TRBV5-8
cdr3_aa: CASSFEWGMGYGYTF
cdr3_nt: TGTGCCAGCAGCTTTGAATGGGGCATGGGCTATGGCTACACCTTC

d_call: -
j_call: TRBJ2-2
clone_size: -
v_call: TRBV18
cdr3_aa: CASSPAGTGELFF
cdr3_nt: TGTGCCAGCTCACCGGCCGGGACCGGGGAGCTGTTTTTT

d_call: -
j_call: TRBJ1-2
clone_size: once
v_call: TRBV6-1
cdr3_aa: CASSYFGQNYGYTF
cdr3_nt: TGTGCCAGCAGTTATTTCGGACAGAACTATGGCTACACCTTC

d_call: -
j_call: TRBJ1-2
clone_size: -
v_call: TRBV25-1
cdr3_aa: CASSELGGGDYGYTF
cdr3_nt: TGTGCCAGCAGTGAATTGGGAGGGGGGGACTATGGCTACACCTTC

d_call: -
j_call: TRBJ1-3
clone_size: -
v_call: TRBV7-2
cdr3_aa: CASSFSGSGNTIYF
cdr3_nt: TGTGCCAGCAGCTTCTCAGGCTCTGGAAACACCATATATTTT

d_call: -
j_call: TRBJ2-5
clone_size: -
v_call: TRBV19
cdr3_aa: CASSASGSRSGTQYF
cdr3_nt: TGTGCCAGTAGTGCATCCGGGAGCAGGTCCGGGACCCAGTACTTC

d_call: TRBD1
j_call: TRBJ1-4
clone_size: -
v_call: TRBV4-2
cdr3_aa: CASSQAGQGTEKLFF
cdr3_nt: TGTGCCAGCAGCCAGGCGGGACAGGGAACTGAAAAACTGTTTTTT

d_call: -
j_call: TRBJ1-4
clone_size: -
v_call: TRBV5-6
cdr3_aa: CASSLSRTNEKLFF
cdr3_nt: TGTGCCAGCAGCTTAAGTCGGACTAATGAAAAACTGTTTTTT

d_call: -
j_call: TRBJ1-5
clone_size: few
v_call: TRBV6-6
cdr3_aa: CASSLFNQPQHF
cdr3_nt: TGTGCCAGCAGTCTATTCAATCAGCCCCAGCATTTT

d_call: -
j_call: TRBJ2-6
clone_size: once
v_call: TRBV6-5
cdr3_aa: CASSPGGVGANVLTF
cdr3_nt: TGTGCCAGCAGCCCCGGCGGGGTAGGGGCCAACGTCCTGACTTTC

d_call: -
j_call: TRBJ2-7
clone_size: -
v_call: TRBV5-1
cdr3_aa: CASSLDPTGYPPYEQYF
cdr3_nt: TGCGCCAGCAGCTTGGACCCTACAGGGTATCCCCCCTACGAGCAGTACTTC

d_call: -
j_call: TRBJ2-7
clone_size: -
v_call: TRBV11-2
cdr3_aa: CASSPERSYEQYF
cdr3_nt: TGTGCCAGCAGCCCAGAAAGGAGCTACGAGCAGTACTTC

d_call: TRBD1
j_call: TRBJ1-3
clone_size: -
v_call: TRBV29-1
cdr3_aa: CSALPGQGAAGNTIYF
cdr3_nt: TGCAGCGCGCTCCCGGGACAGGGGGCTGCTGGAAACACCATATATTTT

d_call: TRBD1
j_call: TRBJ2-7
clone_size: -
v_call: TRBV5-8
cdr3_aa: CASSFGTGLSYEQYF
cdr3_nt: TGTGCCAGCAGCTTCGGGACAGGGCTTTCCTACGAGCAGTACTTC

d_call: TRBD1
j_call: TRBJ2-1
clone_size: few
v_call: TRBV2
cdr3_aa: CASRISGGGRYNEQFF
cdr3_nt: TGTGCCAGCAGGATTTCAGGGGGCGGGCGTTACAATGAGCAGTTCTTC

d_call: -
j_call: TRBJ1-5
clone_size: -
v_call: TRBV7-9
cdr3_aa: CASSSTVRVVNQPQHF
cdr3_nt: TGTGCCAGCAGCTCAACCGTCAGGGTAGTAAATCAGCCCCAGCATTTT

d_call: -
j_call: TRBJ2-5
clone_size: -
v_call: TRBV21-1
cdr3_aa: CASSSGGGSQETQYF
cdr3_nt: TGTGCCAGCAGCAGTGGGGGGGGAAGCCAAGAGACCCAGTACTTC

d_call: -
j_call: TRBJ1-2
clone_size: few
v_call: TRBV19
cdr3_aa: CAIKRDYGYTF
cdr3_nt: TGTGCCATAAAGCGGGACTATGGCTACACCTTC

d_call: -
j_call: TRBJ1-3
clone_size: -
v_call: TRBV4-1
cdr3_aa: CASSQMAARGSSGNTIYF
cdr3_nt: TGCGCCAGCAGCCAAATGGCGGCCCGGGGGAGCTCTGGAAACACCATATATTTT

d_call: TRBD2
j_call: TRBJ2-4
clone_size: -
v_call: TRBV2
cdr3_aa: CASGGRDSLAKNIQYF
cdr3_nt: TGTGCCAGCGGGGGGAGGGACTCCTTAGCCAAAAACATTCAGTACTTC

d_call: TRBD1
j_call: TRBJ1-1
clone_size: -
v_call: TRBV7-8
cdr3_aa: CASSLRGPGTEAFF
cdr3_nt: TGTGCCAGCAGCTTAAGGGGGCCTGGGACTGAAGCTTTCTTT

d_call: -
j_call: TRBJ2-2
clone_size: -
v_call: TRBV9
cdr3_aa: CASSVVSQGSGELFF
cdr3_nt: TGTGCCAGCAGCGTAGTTTCCCAGGGATCCGGGGAGCTGTTTTTT

d_call: -
j_call: TRBJ1-1
clone_size: -
v_call: TRBV19
cdr3_aa: CASSIDQPGGTEAFF
cdr3_nt: TGTGCCAGTAGTATAGACCAGCCGGGTGGCACTGAAGCTTTCTTT

d_call: TRBD2
j_call: TRBJ2-7
clone_size: -
v_call: TRBV6-6
cdr3_aa: CASRLGGGGAYEQYF
cdr3_nt: TGTGCCAGCAGGTTGGGTGGCGGGGGAGCCTACGAGCAGTACTTC

d_call: TRBD1
j_call: TRBJ1-6
clone_size: -
v_call: TRBV5-4
cdr3_aa: CASSLAGTGTSPLHF
cdr3_nt: TGTGCCAGCAGCTTGGCGGGGACAGGCACCTCACCCCTCCACTTT